These 30 T cell receptor beta chains were all obtained from the same sample, sequenced in a study of T-cell reconstitution after alpha-beta-depleted transplantation in children. Unique molecular identifiers were used in preparing the TCRbeta library. TCRdb reanalysed the PCR reads using MiXCR and keeps one entry per CDR3 protein. The table records 45,000 to 55,000 distinct CDR3 sequences, 5.5% to 7.5% of them present only once. The specimen was PBMCs, mostly from graft donor cells, collected 60 days after TCRalphabeta/CD19-depleted stem cell transplant. All receptors derive from a female patient under 10 years old who had a stem cell transplant for aplastic anemia, so the T cells may come from the graft donor.

In its sample, this clonotype was seen many times. The rearrangement links TRBV18 to TRBJ2-5; D is unresolved. Germline loops: CDR1 KGHSH, CDR2 LQKENI. The CDR3 is 12 amino acids. V lost 6 bases and J lost 1, with 6 bases in between. CDR3 amino acids: CASSLSQETQYF. As DNA, the CDR3 is TGTGCCAGCTCCCTAAGCCAAGAGACCCAGTACTTC.

This clonotype was found a few times. The V call is TRBV12-3 or TRBV12-4, the J call TRBJ2-3, with 8 bases fitting TRBD2. V lost 3 bases to trimming and J lost 2 bases; unmatched junction nucleotides: 7. The CDR3 has 16 residues. The CDR3 loop is CASSFISSGFTDTQYF. As DNA, the CDR3 is TGTGCCAGCAGTTTTATCTCTAGCGGGTTCACAGATACGCAGTATTTT.

This clonotype showed up just a few times. The rearrangement links TRBV30 to TRBJ2-6; D is unclear. CDR3 size: 14 residues. Trimming took off 4 bases at V and 5 bases at J, with 12 bases between the two ends. The germline V gene encodes CDR1 GTSNPN and CDR2 SVGIG (reference sequence). The CDR3 DNA is TGTGCCTGGATCGAAGCCTCGAGGGCCAACGTCCTGACTTTC. It encodes CAWIEASRANVLTF. The full variable domain, in which reference TRBV30 and TRBJ2-6 provide the parts outside the CDR3, is SQTIHQWPATLVQPVGSPLSLECTVEGTSNPNLYWYRQAAGRGLQLLFYSVGIGQISSEVPQNLSASRPQDRQFILSSKKLLLSDSGFYLCAWIEASRANVLTFGAGSRLTVL.

This clonotype was seen many times. The V and J genes are TRBV7-9 and TRBJ2-3; TRBD1 or TRBD2 may be the D gene (5 bases each). The V gene lost 3 bases and the J gene lost 7 bases, with 11 bases spanning the gap. Germline V gene sequence: CDR1 SEHNR, CDR2 FQNEAQ (reference sequence). CDR3 length: 13 amino acids. The CDR3 spells CASSFGDGNTQYF. The DNA for the CDR3 is TGTGCCAGCAGCTTTGGGGACGGGAATACGCAGTATTTT.

The chain uses TRBV11-2 and TRBJ2-1; D is ambiguous. Germline V gene sequence: CDR1 SGHAT, CDR2 FQNNGV. CDR3 length: 14 residues. The germline V and J ends were trimmed by 1 base and 6 bases, with 10 bases remaining between them. Here the CDR3 DNA reads TGTGCCAGCAGCTTAGGGTCCCATCTCAATGAGCAGTTCTTC. It translates to CASSLGSHLNEQFF.

This clonotype was detected many times. The chain joins TRBV3-1 to TRBJ1-6; D not resolved. This CDR3 region has 13 residues. Trimming stripped 4 bases from V and 13 bases from J, with 14 bases between. Germline-derived CDR1 and CDR2 are LGHDT and YNNKEL (reference sequence). The CDR3 is CASSPPGISPLHF. As DNA, the CDR3 is TGTGCCAGCAGCCCACCCGGGATATCGCCCCTCCACTTT.

This clonotype was found a few times. The chain links TRBV6-4 to TRBJ1-1; no firm D call. The CDR3 loop spans 17 amino acids. In germline, CDR1 is MRHNA, CDR2 SNTAGT. V was pared by 2 bases and J by 0 bases, with 16 bases between. CDR3 coding DNA: TGTGCCAGCAGTGACCCGACCGAACCCGGGGTGAACACTGAAGCTTTCTTT. It translates to CASSDPTEPGVNTEAFF.

The chain is built from TRBV3-1 and TRBJ1-6; maybe TRBD1 (6 bases). Trimming cost V 1 base and J 5 bases, with 12 bases left between them. The CDR3 runs 16 residues. CDR1 LGHDT and CDR2 YNNKEL come from the germline V gene (reference sequence). The CDR3: CASSQARGTHNSPLHF. The DNA for the CDR3 is TGTGCCAGCAGCCAAGCAAGGGGGACTCATAATTCACCCCTCCACTTT. Full variable domain (missing parts from reference TRBV3-1 and TRBJ1-6): DTAVSQTPKYLVTQMGNDKSIKCEQNLGHDTMYWYKQDSKKFLKIMFSYNNKELIINETVPNRFSPKSPDKAHLNLHINSLELGDSAVYFCASSQARGTHNSPLHFGNGTRLTVT.

This clonotype was seen at least ten times. V is TRBV20-1 and J is TRBJ2-4; no reliable D call. This CDR3 comprises 13 residues. V was shortened by 3 bases and J by 4 bases, with 10 bases between the two germline ends. Germline V gene sequence: CDR1 DFQATT, CDR2 SNEGSKA (reference sequence). CDR3 region: CSASDRPKNIQYF. Here the CDR3 DNA reads TGCAGTGCTAGCGACCGACCGAAAAACATTCAGTACTTC.

This clonotype has a count of ten or more. J is TRBJ2-3 and V is TRBV25-1; the D is unclear. V dropped 3 bases and J dropped 6 bases, with 4 bases sitting between them. Germline CDR1 MGHDK, CDR2 SYGVNS. This CDR3 comprises 11 residues. In nucleotides, the CDR3 is TGTGCCAGCAGTGATTTTGATACGCAGTATTTT. This translates into CASSDFDTQYF.

This clonotype was detected many times. V usage is TRBV3-1 and J usage is TRBJ2-5, with D unclear. The CDR3 extends over 16 amino acids. Germline values: CDR1 LGHDT, CDR2 YNNKEL (reference sequence). V was shortened by 2 bases and J by 1 base, with 14 bases between the two germline ends. DNA of the CDR3: TGTGCCAGCAGCCAAAGTCTAAGGCGGTTCCAAGAGACCCAGTACTTC. Amino acid sequence: CASSQSLRRFQETQYF.

There are many counts of this clonotype. The chain combines TRBV7-9 with TRBJ2-3; D remains ambiguous. Germline V CDR1 and CDR2: SEHNR, FQNEAQ (reference sequence). The ends were cut back, 1 base at V and 1 base at J, with 21 bases in the middle. This CDR3 is built from 19 residues. The CDR3 loop is CASSLELRLHFSRTDTQYF. The CDR3 DNA sequence: TGTGCCAGCAGCTTAGAACTTCGCCTGCATTTTAGTCGCACAGATACGCAGTATTTT.

This clonotype was seen many times. The chain carries TRBV7-9 and TRBJ2-1; 8 bases align to TRBD2. The length of the CDR3 is 16 residues. Germline CDR1 reads SEHNR; CDR2 reads FQNEAQ (reference sequence). V shed 6 bases, J shed 2 bases, and the junction held 9 bases outside the gene matches. In nucleotides, the CDR3 is TGTGCCAGCAGACCCCCGGGACTAGGTCCCTACAATGAGCAGTTCTTC. Its protein is CASRPPGLGPYNEQFF.

This clonotype was seen repeatedly, ten times or more. The chain employs TRBV5-5 and TRBJ2-1; possibly TRBD1 for D (6 bases). Germline CDR1 and CDR2: SGHKS and YYEKEE (reference sequence). The CDR3 length is 13 residues. V lost 4 bases, J lost 6 bases, and 11 bases lay in between. The chain's CDR3 is CASSNQGFNEQFF. The CDR3 coding sequence is TGTGCCAGCAGCAATCAGGGGTTCAATGAGCAGTTCTTC. Complete variable domain (other parts from reference TRBV5-5 and TRBJ2-1): DAGVTQSPTHLIKTRGQQVTLRCSPISGHKSVSWYQQVLGQGPQFIFQYYEKEERGRGNFPDRFSARQFPNYSSELNVNALLLGDSALYLCASSNQGFNEQFFGPGTRLTVL.

This clonotype was counted between two and nine times. The rearrangement uses TRBV28 and TRBJ2-7, with D tentatively TRBD1 (6 bases). Germline values: CDR1 MDHEN, CDR2 SYDVKM. The CDR3 has 13 residues. V lost 2 bases to trimming and J lost 4 bases, with 9 bases between them. The CDR3 loop reads CASSLKDRYEQYF. The CDR3, as DNA: TGTGCCAGCAGTTTAAAGGACAGATACGAGCAGTACTTC.

Ten or more counts support this clonotype. J is TRBJ2-1 and V is TRBV20-1; weak D call: TRBD2 (5 bases). Germline V gene lookup returns CDR1 DFQATT and CDR2 SNEGSKA (reference sequence). V gave up 6 bases and J gave up 0 bases, with 21 bases separating them. CDR3 length equals 17 residues. This CDR3 is CSAIIQDLSSSYNEQFF. The DNA for the CDR3 is TGCAGTGCCATAATCCAGGACTTATCGAGCTCCTACAATGAGCAGTTCTTC.

This clonotype has a handful of counts. This chain uses TRBV5-1 with TRBJ2-7; the match to TRBD1 covers 8 bases. The V and J ends lost 1 base and 2 bases, in that order; junction bases with no gene match: 8. Germline lookup yields CDR1 SGHRS and CDR2 YFSETQ. There are 16 residues in the CDR3. CDR3 DNA: TGCGCCAGCAGCTTGTTCGCGGCGACAGGGGCCTACGAGCAGTACTTC. It is translated as CASSLFAATGAYEQYF. Full variable domain (remainder filled in from reference TRBV5-1 and TRBJ2-7): KAGVTQTPRYLIKTRGQQVTLSCSPISGHRSVSWYQQTPGQGLQFLFEYFSETQRNKGNFPGRFSGRQFSNSRSEMNVSTLELGDSALYLCASSLFAATGAYEQYFGPGTRLTVT.

This clonotype counts as medium-sized. The chain links TRBV29-1 to TRBJ2-7; 7 positions match TRBD1. J lost 0 bases, V lost 5 bases, and 1 base had no gene match. The CDR3 runs to 12 residues. Germline CDR1 SQVTM, CDR2 ANQGSEA. The CDR3 DNA follows: TGCAGCGTTAGGGACAGCTCCTACGAGCAGTACTTC. As protein: CSVRDSSYEQYF.

This clonotype was observed many times. The chain couples TRBV6-6 to TRBJ2-7, with D tentatively TRBD2 (5 bases). V was shortened by 7 bases and J by 3 bases, with 16 bases between the two germline ends. CDR3 length: 14 amino acids. In germline, CDR1 is MNHNY, CDR2 SVGAGI (reference sequence). This CDR3 is CASNQRSQIYEQYF. The CDR3 region has the DNA TGTGCCAGCAACCAGCGGAGCCAAATCTACGAGCAGTACTTC.

This clonotype has only a few counts. The V and J genes are TRBV5-6 and TRBJ2-5, with D maybe TRBD2 (6 bases). The CDR3 covers 15 residues. V lost 5 bases and J 4 bases, leaving 18 bases between the germline ends. Germline values: CDR1 SGHDT, CDR2 YYEEEE. CDR3 nucleotide sequence: TGTGCCAGCAGGCGGGAACGGTCATTAGGAGAGACCCAGTACTTC. Its translation: CASRRERSLGETQYF.

A remark on this clonotype: A read error may explain this, as a much larger clone is one base away. This chain connects TRBV5-1 to TRBJ2-5; D is unclear. The CDR3 consists of 15 residues. The germline V gene encodes CDR1 SGHRS and CDR2 YFSETQ. The CDR3, as DNA: TGCGCCAGCAGCCCCTCCGGTAGGAGTGGAGAGACCCCGTACTTC. It encodes CASSPSGRSGETPYF.

This clonotype was detected ten times or more. The chain employs TRBV5-1 and TRBJ2-2; tentative D call: TRBD1 (6 bases). Trimming took off 4 bases at V and 4 bases at J, with 11 bases between the two ends. CDR3 length equals 14 residues. The germline gives CDR1 SGHRS, CDR2 YFSETQ. The CDR3 reads CASSPGQTTGELFF. The CDR3 DNA sequence: TGCGCCAGCAGCCCCGGACAGACCACCGGGGAGCTGTTTTTT.

There are a few counts of this clonotype. The V and J genes are TRBV18 and TRBJ1-5; TRBD1 matches 9 bases. The CDR3 runs to 15 residues. The germline CDR1 and CDR2 sequences are KGHSH and LQKENI. The junction had 6 bases not matched to a gene; V was cut back by 3 bases and J by 6 bases. The CDR3 loop is CASSPGTGIGQPQHF. CDR3 DNA: TGTGCCAGCTCACCCGGGACAGGGATAGGTCAGCCCCAGCATTTT.

This clonotype was counted ten times or more. The J gene is TRBJ2-7, the V gene TRBV6-5, with 14 bases identical to TRBD2. J gave up 5 bases and V 4 bases, and 13 bases lay outside the gene matches. CDR3 length equals 18 residues. Germline V gene data show CDR1 as MNHEY and CDR2 as SVGAGI. In DNA, the CDR3 is TGTGCCAGCAGTTCCCCCACTCTGACTAGCGGGAGGGCCAACGAGCAGTACTTC. Translation: CASSSPTLTSGRANEQYF.

This clonotype was seen a few times. CDR3 in DNA: TGCGCCAGCAGCTTGGCGGGGACAGGGTACTTCGCTGGGGCCAACGTCCTGACTTTC. Encoded protein: CASSLAGTGYFAGANVLTF. The chain is built from TRBV5-1 and TRBJ2-6, with 9 positions matching TRBD1. CDR3 length: 19 residues. Germline CDR1 reads SGHRS; CDR2 reads YFSETQ. Unmatched junction bases numbered 9, after V lost 0 bases and J lost 2 bases.

This clonotype is judged medium-sized (0.01 to 0.1%). The chain combines TRBV15 with TRBJ1-1; TRBD1 matches 8 bases. CDR1 is LNHNV and CDR2 is YYDKDF in the germline V gene (reference sequence). The V and J ends lost 2 bases and 6 bases, in that order; junction bases with no gene match: 8. This CDR3 has 15 amino acids. CDR3 protein: CATSRSLQGASEAFF. The CDR3 DNA follows: TGTGCCACCAGCAGATCCCTTCAGGGGGCCTCTGAAGCTTTCTTT.

This clonotype was counted many times. The chain employs TRBV4-1 and TRBJ1-4, with 9 bases lining up with TRBD1. Germline V lookup: CDR1 MGHRA, CDR2 YSYEKL. The V gene end was trimmed by 4 bases and the J gene end by 8 bases; junction bases not matched to a gene: 11. The length of the CDR3 is 16 residues. CDR3 loop: CASSRGTGQGQEKLFF. The CDR3, as DNA: TGCGCCAGCAGCCGAGGTACGGGACAGGGTCAAGAAAAACTGTTTTTT.

This clonotype showed up many times. The CDR3 region has the DNA TGTGCCAGCAGTCACGGACTAGCCGCAGGGGAGACCCAGTACTTC. Translated, it gives CASSHGLAAGETQYF. The chain uses TRBV6-5 and TRBJ2-5; TRBD2 matches 8 bases. CDR1 is MNHEY, CDR2 SVGAGI, per germline. This CDR3 is built from 15 residues. V shed 5 bases, J shed 5 bases, and the junction held 10 bases outside the gene matches.

This clonotype was recorded many times. J is TRBJ2-3 and V is TRBV4-2; a weak D match, TRBD2 (5 bases). Per the germline V gene, CDR1 is LGHNA and CDR2 is YNFKEQ. The CDR3 has 14 residues. Trimming left V 0 bases short and J 5 bases short, with 9 bases between. This chain's CDR3 is CASSQDRGRDTQYF. Written as DNA, the CDR3 is TGTGCCAGCAGCCAAGATCGAGGGAGAGATACGCAGTATTTT.

This clonotype was observed at least ten times. The V and J genes are TRBV5-1 and TRBJ2-1, with D uncertain. Germline loops: CDR1 SGHRS, CDR2 YFSETQ. The CDR3 runs to 13 residues. V lost 0 bases, J lost 7 bases, and 8 bases lay in between. The CDR3 DNA follows: TGCGCCAGCAGCTTGGTAGTTAGAAATGAGCAGTTCTTC. As protein: CASSLVVRNEQFF.